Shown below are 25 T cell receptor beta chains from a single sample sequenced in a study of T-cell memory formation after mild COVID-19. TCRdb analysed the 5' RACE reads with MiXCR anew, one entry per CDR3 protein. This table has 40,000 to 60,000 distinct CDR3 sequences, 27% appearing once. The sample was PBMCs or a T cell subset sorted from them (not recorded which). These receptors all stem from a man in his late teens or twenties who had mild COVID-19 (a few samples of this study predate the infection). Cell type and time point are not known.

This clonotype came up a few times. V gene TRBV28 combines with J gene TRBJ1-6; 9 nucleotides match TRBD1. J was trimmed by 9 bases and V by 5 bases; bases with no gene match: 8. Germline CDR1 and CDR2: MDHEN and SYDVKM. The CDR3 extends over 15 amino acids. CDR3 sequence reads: CASSPTTGGVSPLHF. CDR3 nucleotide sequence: TGTGCCAGCAGTCCGACAACAGGGGGCGTTTCACCCCTCCACTTT. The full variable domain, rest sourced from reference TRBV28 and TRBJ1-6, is DVKVTQSSRYLVKRTGEKVFLECVQDMDHENMFWYRQDPGLGLRLIYFSYDVKMKEKGDIPEGYSVSREKKERFSLILESASTNQTSMYLCASSPTTGGVSPLHFGNGTRLTVT.

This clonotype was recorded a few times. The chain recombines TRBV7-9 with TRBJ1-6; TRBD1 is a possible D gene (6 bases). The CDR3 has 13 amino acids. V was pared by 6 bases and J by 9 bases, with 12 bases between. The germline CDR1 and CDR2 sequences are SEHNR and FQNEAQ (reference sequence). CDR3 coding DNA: TGTGCCAGCAGTTACCAGGGGAGTTCACCCCTCCACTTT. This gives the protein CASSYQGSSPLHF.

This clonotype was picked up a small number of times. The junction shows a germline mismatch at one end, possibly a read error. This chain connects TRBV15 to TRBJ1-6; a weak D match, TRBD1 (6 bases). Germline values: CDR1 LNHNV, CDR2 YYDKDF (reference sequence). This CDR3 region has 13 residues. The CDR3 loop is CATGRGDNSPLHF. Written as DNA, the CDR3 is TGTGCCACCGGCAGGGGAGATAATTCACCCCTCCACTTT.

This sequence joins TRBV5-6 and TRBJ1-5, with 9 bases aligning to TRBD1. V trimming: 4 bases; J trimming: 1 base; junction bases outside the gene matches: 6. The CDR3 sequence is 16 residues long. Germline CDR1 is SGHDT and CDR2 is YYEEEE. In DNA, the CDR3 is TGTGCCAGCAGCCCGTGGGACAGGGCAAGCAATCAGCCCCAGCATTTT. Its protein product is CASSPWDRASNQPQHF.

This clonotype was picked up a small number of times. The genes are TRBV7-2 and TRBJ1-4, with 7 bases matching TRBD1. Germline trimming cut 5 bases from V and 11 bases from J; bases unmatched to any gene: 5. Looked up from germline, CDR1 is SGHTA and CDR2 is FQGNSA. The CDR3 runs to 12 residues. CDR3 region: CASSPARGKLFF. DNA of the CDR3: TGTGCCAGCAGCCCGGCCAGGGGGAAACTGTTTTTT.

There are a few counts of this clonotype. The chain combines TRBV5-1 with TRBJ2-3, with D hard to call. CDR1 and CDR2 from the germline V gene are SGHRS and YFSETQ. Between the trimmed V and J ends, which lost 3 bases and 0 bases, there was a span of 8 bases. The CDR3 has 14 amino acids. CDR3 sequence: CASSSLISTDTQYF. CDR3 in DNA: TGCGCCAGCAGCTCATTGATCAGCACAGATACGCAGTATTTT.

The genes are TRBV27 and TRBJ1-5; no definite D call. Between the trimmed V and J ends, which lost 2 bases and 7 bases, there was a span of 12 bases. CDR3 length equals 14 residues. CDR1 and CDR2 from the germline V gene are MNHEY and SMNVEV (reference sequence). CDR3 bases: TGTGCCAGCAGTTTAGCGGAAGTCGGGCAGCCCCAGCATTTT. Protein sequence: CASSLAEVGQPQHF.

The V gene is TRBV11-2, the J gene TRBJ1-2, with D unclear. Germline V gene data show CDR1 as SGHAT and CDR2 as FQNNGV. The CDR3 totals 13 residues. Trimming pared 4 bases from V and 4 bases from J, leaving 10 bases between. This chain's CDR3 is CASSSTGVYGYTF. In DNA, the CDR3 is TGTGCCAGCAGCTCTACCGGGGTCTATGGCTACACCTTC.

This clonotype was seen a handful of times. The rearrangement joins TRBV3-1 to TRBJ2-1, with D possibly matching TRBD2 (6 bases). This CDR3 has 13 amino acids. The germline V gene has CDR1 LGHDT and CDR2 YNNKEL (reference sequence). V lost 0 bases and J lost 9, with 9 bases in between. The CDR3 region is CASSQDRRGEQFF. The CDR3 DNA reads TGTGCCAGCAGCCAAGATCGGCGGGGTGAGCAGTTCTTC.

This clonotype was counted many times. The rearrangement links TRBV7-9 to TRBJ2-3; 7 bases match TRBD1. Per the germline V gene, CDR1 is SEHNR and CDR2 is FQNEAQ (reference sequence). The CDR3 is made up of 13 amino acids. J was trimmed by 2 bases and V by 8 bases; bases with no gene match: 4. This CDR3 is CASLQGPTDTQYF. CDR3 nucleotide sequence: TGTGCCAGCCTACAGGGGCCCACAGATACGCAGTATTTT.

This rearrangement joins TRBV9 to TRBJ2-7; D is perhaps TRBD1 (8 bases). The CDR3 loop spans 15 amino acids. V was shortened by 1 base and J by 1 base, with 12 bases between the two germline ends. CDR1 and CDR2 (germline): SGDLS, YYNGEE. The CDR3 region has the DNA TGTGCCAGCAGCGTACTACAGGGGGGGTCCTACGAGCAGTACGTC. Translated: CASSVLQGGSYEQYV.

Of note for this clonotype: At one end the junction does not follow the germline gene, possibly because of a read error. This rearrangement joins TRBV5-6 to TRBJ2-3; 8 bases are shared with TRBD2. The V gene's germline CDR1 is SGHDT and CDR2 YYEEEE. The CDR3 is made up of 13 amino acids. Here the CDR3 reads CASSLASGSGDVF. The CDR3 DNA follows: TGTGCCAGCAGCTTGGCCAGTGGTAGCGGGGATGTTTTT.

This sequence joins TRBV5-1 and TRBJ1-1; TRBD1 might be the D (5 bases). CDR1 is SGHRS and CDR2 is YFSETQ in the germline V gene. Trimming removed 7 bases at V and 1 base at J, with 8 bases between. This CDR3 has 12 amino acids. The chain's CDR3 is CASGAGNTEAFF. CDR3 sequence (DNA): TGCGCCAGCGGGGCCGGGAACACTGAAGCTTTCTTT. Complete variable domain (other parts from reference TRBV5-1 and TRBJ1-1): KAGVTQTPRYLIKTRGQQVTLSCSPISGHRSVSWYQQTPGQGLQFLFEYFSETQRNKGNFPGRFSGRQFSNSRSEMNVSTLELGDSALYLCASGAGNTEAFFGQGTRLTVV.

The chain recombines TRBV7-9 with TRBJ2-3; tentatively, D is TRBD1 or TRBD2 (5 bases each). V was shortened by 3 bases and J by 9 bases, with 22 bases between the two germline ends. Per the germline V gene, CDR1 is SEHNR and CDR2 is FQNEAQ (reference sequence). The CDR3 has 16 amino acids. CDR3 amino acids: CASSFSGTPLEVTQYF. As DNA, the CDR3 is TGTGCCAGCAGCTTCTCAGGGACCCCCCTAGAGGTCACGCAGTATTTT.

CDR3 amino acids: CASSATSGGGTDTQYF. The CDR3 DNA reads TGTGCCAGCAGCGCCACTAGCGGGGGGGGCACAGATACGCAGTATTTT. The chain joins TRBV7-3 to TRBJ2-3; 13 nucleotides agree with TRBD2. Germline-derived CDR1 and CDR2 are SGHTA and FQGTGA. The junction had 3 bases not matched to a gene; V was cut back by 5 bases and J by 1 base. This CDR3 spans 16 amino acids.

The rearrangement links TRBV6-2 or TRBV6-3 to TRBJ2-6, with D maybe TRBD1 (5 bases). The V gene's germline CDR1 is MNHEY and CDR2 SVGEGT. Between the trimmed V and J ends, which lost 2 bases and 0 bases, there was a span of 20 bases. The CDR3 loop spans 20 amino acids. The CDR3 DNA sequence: TGTGCCAGCAGTTACACGCGGATCTCGACAGTTTACTCTGGGGCCAACGTCCTGACTTTC. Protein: CASSYTRISTVYSGANVLTF.

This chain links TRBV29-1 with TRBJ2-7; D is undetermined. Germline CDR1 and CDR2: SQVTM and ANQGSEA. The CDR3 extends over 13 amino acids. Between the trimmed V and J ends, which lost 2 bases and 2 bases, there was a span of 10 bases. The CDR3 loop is CSVEKQTPYEQYF. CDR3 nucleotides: TGCAGCGTTGAAAAACAGACCCCCTACGAGCAGTACTTC.

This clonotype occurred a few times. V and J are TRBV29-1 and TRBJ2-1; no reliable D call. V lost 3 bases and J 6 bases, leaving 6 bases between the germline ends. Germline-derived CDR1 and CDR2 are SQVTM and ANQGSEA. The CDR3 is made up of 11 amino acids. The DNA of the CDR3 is TGCAGCGTTGATGGGCTCAATGAGCAGTTCTTC. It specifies CSVDGLNEQFF.

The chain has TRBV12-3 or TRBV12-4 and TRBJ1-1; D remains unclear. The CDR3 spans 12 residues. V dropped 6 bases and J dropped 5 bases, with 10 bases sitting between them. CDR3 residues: CASRRSTTEAFF. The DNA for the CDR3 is TGTGCCAGCAGGAGGAGTACAACTGAAGCTTTCTTT.

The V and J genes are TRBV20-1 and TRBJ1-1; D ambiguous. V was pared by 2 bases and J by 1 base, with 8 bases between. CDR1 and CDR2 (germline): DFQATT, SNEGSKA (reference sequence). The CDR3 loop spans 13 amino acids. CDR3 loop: CSARSGPNTEAFF. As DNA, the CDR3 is TGCAGTGCTAGAAGTGGGCCGAACACTGAAGCTTTCTTT.

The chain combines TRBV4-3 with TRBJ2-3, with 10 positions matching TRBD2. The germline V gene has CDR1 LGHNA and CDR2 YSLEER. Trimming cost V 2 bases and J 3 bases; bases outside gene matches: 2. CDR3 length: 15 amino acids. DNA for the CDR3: TGCGCCAGCAGCCAATTAGCGGGGGGAACAGATACGCAGTATTTT. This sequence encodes CASSQLAGGTDTQYF.

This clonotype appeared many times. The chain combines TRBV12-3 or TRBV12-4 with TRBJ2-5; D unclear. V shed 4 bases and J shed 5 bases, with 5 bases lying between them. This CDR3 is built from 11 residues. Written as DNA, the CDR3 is TGTGCCAGCAGTTACCGGGAGACCCAGTACTTC. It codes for CASSYRETQYF.

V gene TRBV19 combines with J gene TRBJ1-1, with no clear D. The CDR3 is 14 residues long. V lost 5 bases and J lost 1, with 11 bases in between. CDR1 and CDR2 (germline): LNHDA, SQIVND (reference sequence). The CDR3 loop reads CASSSLAGNTEAFF. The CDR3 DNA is TGTGCCAGTAGTTCATTAGCCGGGAACACTGAAGCTTTCTTT.

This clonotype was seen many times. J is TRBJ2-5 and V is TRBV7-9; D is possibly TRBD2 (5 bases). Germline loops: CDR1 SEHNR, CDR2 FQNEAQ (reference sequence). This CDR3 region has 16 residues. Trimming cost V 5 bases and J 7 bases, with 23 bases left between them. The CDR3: CASSPSGLYLRGTQYF. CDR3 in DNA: TGTGCCAGCAGCCCATCTGGACTGTACCTCCGGGGGACCCAGTACTTC.

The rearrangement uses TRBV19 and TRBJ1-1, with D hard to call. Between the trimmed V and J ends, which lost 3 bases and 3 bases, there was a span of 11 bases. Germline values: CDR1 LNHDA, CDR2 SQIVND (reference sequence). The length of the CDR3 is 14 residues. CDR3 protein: CASSMVGAYTEAFF. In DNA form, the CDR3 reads TGTGCCAGTAGTATGGTAGGAGCTTACACTGAAGCTTTCTTT. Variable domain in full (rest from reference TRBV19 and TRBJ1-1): DGGITQSPKYLFRKEGQNVTLSCEQNLNHDAMYWYRQDPGQGLRLIYYSQIVNDFQKGDIAEGYSVSREKKESFPLTVTSAQKNPTAFYLCASSMVGAYTEAFFGQGTRLTVV.